The present entry profiles one T cell receptor (beta chain) with its context. These data come from a study of blood T cell repertoires in COVID-19. Background on the study: Acute-phase and convalescent COVID-19 samples originated in the United States, Italy and Spain. Sample material is recorded as cDNA or gDNA derived from T cells, B-cell-depleted T cells, or PBMCs.

In the original workflow: Estimation of nucleated cell counts relied on the amplification of reference gene primers. Using immunoSEQ multiplex PCR, the repertoire was profiled, and TCRdb retains in-frame clones only, with some absent. For V, J and clone size, that table is used; D and trimming come from the DNA. The data hold 190,000 or so clones, with more than 65% observed a single time. CDR1 and CDR2 (germline): MNHNY, SVGAGI (reference sequence). V was clipped by 6 bases and J by 1 base; unmatched bases: 3. CDR3 length: 14 amino acids. The study recruited people aged roughly 18 to 100 years across under 25 US areas.

This receptor was identified in a man aged 35 to 55 who had recovered from COVID-19. The specimen sequenced was PBMCs or T cells enriched from blood (not recorded which). This chain uses TRBV6-6 with TRBJ1-1, with 9 bases identical to TRBD1. The CDR3 region has the DNA TGTGCCAGCAGGACAGGGGGTGGGAACACTGAAGCTTTCTTT. Amino acids: CASRTGGGNTEAFF.